The sequence of this T cell receptor beta chain was determined in a study of tissue T cells after allogeneic stem cell transplantation (dated by TCRdb to 2021 to 2024). Regarding the study in general: The study profiled TCR beta repertoires in many tissues obtained from research autopsies of patients with and without GVHD, and also in mouse models of GVHD. The human arm was a prospective observational study without blinding or randomization. Overall results and qualifications from the work: Which tissue TCRs were alloreactive or antigen-specific was not determined in the study, and some clones might have been persisting host cells. In both patients and mice, T cells from blood and spleen covered only a limited part of the TCR repertoire found in tissues. A small and clinically heterogeneous patient cohort was studied, and sampling depth was acknowledged as a limitation. Within patients, how anatomically similar tissues were was a major factor shaping TCR repertoire composition, regardless of disease or transplant status. Only a few T cell clones appeared in more than one patient, yet motif-based clustering showed tissue-specific repertoire signatures that were shared between patients.

What this sample's time point label stands for: mouse harvest day 14 after allogeneic transplant. Mouse grafts combined 10^7 T-cell-depleted bone marrow cells with 10^6 splenic CD5+ T cells, given via tail vein injection. Mouse GVHD was modeled in a major MHC-mismatch B6 (H2b) into BALB/c (H2d) model, with tissues profiled at day 7 or 14. Mouse tissues and retro-orbital blood were harvested on day 7 or 14 post-transplant using separate sterile tools per animal; livers were flushed beforehand. Before genomic DNA isolation with the DNeasy Blood & Tissue Kit, mouse tissues were minced with razor blades in buffered saline. The library came from the immunoSEQ multiplex PCR assay. Adaptive Biotechnologies performed TCRbeta CDR3 sequencing at survey depth and reported CDR3 sequences, V/J genes, productive frequency, and template counts. TCR beta CDR3 regions were amplified from genomic DNA instead of RNA. In the paper's pipeline: Jensen-Shannon divergence was used to quantify pairwise repertoire overlap between tissues, with a value of 1 indicating complete divergence and a value of 0 indicating identical repertoires. Tissues were clustered by single-linkage agglomerative hierarchical clustering of pairwise JSD values, and the clustering results were displayed as dendrograms. GLIPH2 was run on all patient samples with simulation_depth 1000, kmer_min_depth 3 and cdr3_length_cutoff 8, and groups with more than two unique CDR3s were retained. In a standardized tissue-overlap score, Jaccard GLIPH-group overlap across patients was extrapolated to a standard repertoire size of 1000 clones. To look at how diversity was associated with clinical or experimental variables, linear mixed-effect models were used, with tissue treated as a fixed effect and individual treated as a random effect. The immuneACCESS repertoire file appears here via TCRdb, limited to in-frame rearrangements. These files lack a portion of the clones; in checked studies, under half of the deficit traces to unresolved V genes, and the cause of the others is not known. V and J calls and clone size are as listed in that table; D and trimming were resolved from the DNA. A total of thousands of clones appear in this sample, around 50% of them only once. Around 25% of the sample comes from the top ten.

Reading the germline V gene gives CDR1 SGHSA and CDR2 FRNQAP. The CDR3 covers 13 residues, taking in both the cysteine and the phenylalanine. Of the CDR3's DNA, 36 bases were read; they are in frame from base 1. V is reduced by 0 bases and J by 7 bases, leaving a spacing of 7 bases between them. Notes on this clone: No cognate antigen has been identified for it. This is a murine receptor, so its gene nomenclature and germline sequences are mouse based. The sequence runs out 1 residue before the end of the CDR3; the remainder is reconstructed from the germline J gene.

The sequence joins TRBV16 to TRBJ1-5, with the identity of the D gene unclear. The sequenced material came from gut tissue. The origin of this receptor is a female BALB/c mouse given C57BL/6 T cells with graft-versus-host disease after an allogeneic hematopoietic cell transplant. The CDR3 region reads CASSLEQNQAPLF. CDR3 DNA, as far as it was read: TGTGCAAGCAGCTTAGAGCAGAATCAGGCTCCGCTT.